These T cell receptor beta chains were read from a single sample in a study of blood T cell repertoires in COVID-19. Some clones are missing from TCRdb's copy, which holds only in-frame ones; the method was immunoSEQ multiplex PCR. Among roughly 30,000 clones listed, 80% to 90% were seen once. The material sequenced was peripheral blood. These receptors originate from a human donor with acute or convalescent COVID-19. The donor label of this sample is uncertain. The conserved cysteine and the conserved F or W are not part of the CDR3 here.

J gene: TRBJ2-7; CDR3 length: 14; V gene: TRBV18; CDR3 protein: ASSQRRGTGGYEQY
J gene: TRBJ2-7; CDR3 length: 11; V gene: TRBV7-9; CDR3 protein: ASSLGTSTEQY
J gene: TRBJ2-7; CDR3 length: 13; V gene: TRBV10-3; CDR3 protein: ALYGGAAKVYEQY
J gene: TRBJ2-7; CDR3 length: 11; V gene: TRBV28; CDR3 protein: ASSLGPPGGQY
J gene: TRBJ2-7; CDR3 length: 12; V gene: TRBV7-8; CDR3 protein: ASSSRDRVGEQY
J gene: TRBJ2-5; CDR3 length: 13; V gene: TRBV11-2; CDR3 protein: ASSLEGLAAKTQY
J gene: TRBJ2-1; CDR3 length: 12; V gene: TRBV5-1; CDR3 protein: ASSLLGQSNEQF
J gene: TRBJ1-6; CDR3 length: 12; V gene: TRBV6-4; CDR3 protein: ASSEGGFRSPLH
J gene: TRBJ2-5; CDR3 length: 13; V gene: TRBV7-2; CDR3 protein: ASSLVRTPEETQY
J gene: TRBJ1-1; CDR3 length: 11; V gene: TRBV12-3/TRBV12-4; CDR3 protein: ASSSGQDTEAF
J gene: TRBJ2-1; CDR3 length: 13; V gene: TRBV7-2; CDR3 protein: ASSPRGTGENEQF
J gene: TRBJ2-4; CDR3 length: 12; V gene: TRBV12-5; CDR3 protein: ASSVDRTLNIQY
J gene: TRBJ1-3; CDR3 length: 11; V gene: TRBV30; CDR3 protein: AWSVGGRNTIY
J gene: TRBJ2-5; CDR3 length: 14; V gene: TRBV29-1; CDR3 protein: SVETPGHFTGETQY
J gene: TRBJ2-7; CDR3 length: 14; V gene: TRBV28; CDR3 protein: ASSFRFGAFFYEQY
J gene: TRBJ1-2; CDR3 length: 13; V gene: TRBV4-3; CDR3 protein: ASSQVTVAGDGYT
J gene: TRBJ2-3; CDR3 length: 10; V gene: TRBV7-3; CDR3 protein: ATSPGGDTQY
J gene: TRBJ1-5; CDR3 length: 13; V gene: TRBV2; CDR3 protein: ASSDFVTSNQPQH
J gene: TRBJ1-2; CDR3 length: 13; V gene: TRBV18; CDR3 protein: ASSPVGTGGSGYT
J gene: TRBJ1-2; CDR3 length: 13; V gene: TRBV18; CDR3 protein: ASSPAGGAGYGYT
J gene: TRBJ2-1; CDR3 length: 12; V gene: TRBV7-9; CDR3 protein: ASSLASPPKMEF
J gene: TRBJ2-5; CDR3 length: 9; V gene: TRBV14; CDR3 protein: ASSLQGTQY
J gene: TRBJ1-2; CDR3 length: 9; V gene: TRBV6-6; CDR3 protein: ASSYQTDYT
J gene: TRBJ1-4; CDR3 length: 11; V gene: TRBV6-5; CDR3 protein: ASSPLGGEKLF
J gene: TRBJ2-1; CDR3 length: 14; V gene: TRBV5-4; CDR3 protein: ASSLTGSRAYNEQF
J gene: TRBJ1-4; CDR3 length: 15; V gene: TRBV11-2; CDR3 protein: ASSLTTGVVGNEKLF
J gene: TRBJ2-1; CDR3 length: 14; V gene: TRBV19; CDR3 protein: ATSSSGGLLVYEQF
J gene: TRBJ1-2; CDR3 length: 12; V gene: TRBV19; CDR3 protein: ASRQSELHYGYT
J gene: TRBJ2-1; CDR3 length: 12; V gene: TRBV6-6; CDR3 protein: ASSYAKTRSEQF
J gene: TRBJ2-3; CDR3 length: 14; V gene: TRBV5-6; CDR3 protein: ASRPSGLAILNTQY
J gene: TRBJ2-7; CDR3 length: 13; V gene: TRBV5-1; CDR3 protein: ASSLVLGSSYEQY
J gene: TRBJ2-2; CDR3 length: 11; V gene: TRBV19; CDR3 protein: ASSPRRAGELF
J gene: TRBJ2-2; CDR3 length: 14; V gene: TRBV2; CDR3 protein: ASSLDRFANTGELF
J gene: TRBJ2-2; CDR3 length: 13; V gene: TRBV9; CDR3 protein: ASSPDIANTGELF
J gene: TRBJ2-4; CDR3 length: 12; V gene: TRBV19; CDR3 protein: ASSTDRVTDIQY
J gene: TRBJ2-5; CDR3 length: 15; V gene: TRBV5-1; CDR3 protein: ASSLDLGSGIKETQY
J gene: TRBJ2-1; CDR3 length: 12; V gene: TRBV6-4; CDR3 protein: ASSGSGGQREQF
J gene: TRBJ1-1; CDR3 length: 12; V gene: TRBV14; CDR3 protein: ASSQVYGGTEAF
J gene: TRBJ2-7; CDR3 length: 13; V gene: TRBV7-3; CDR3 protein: ASSPQGLAINEQY
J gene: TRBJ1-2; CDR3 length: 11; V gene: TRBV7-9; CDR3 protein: ASSLRVLDGYT